What follows is one T cell receptor beta chain and its context. The antigen remains undetermined. PCR employed 60 Vbeta and 13 Jbeta primers. TCRdb keeps only in-frame clones here, not all; method: immunoSEQ multiplex PCR. Altogether roughly 150,000 clones are present, over 75% being singletons, with the ten largest covering over 1%. This entry comes from a study of cytomegalovirus exposure and HLA in healthy donors. There were likely unrecorded immune exposures, though donors were nominally healthy when sampled. Study-wide results and limits: In vitro assays verified that three CMV-associated chains recognized CMV antigens specifically. Listed as cytomegalovirus-associated were 150 to 200 TCR beta chains.

This TCR was sampled from a female donor in good health and CMV-seronegative. What was sequenced was PBMCs.

The CDR3 sequence: CASSPPGIISYNEQFF. The CDR3 DNA reads as TGTGCCAGCAGTCCACCCGGGATTATCTCCTACAATGAGCAGTTCTTC. The chain uses TRBV28 and TRBJ2-1; TRBD2 is a possible D gene (5 bases). Germline V CDR1 and CDR2: MDHEN, SYDVKM. Trimming cost V 5 bases and J 0 bases, with 14 bases left between them. The CDR3 totals 16 residues.